The T cell receptor beta chain under discussion was sequenced for a study of post-analysis software for immune sequencing data. Study-level points and caveats: The study found TRBV5-6, TRBV5-1 and TRBV20-1 among a handful of TRBV segments more frequent in patients than controls. Compared against controls, patients with multiple sclerosis displayed significantly lower normalized Chao1 diversity.

Unique-molecular-identifier-tagged TCR beta cDNA libraries were used. TCRdb used MiXCR to reprocess the PCR reads, holding one entry per CDR3 protein. The table records hundreds of thousands of distinct CDR3 sequences, roughly 29% of them present only once. CDR3 length: 15 residues. CDR1 is SGHRS, CDR2 YFSETQ, per germline. Trimming at V came to 4 bases and at J to 6 bases, leaving 8 bases not matched to a gene. Only a few counts were recorded for this clonotype. Its target is not known. The rearrangement uses TRBV5-1 and TRBJ2-1; TRBD2 matches at 9 bases. The source of this sequence is a girl aged 10 to 17 with multiple sclerosis. The sequencing input was blood. CDR3 nucleotides: TGCGCCAGCAGCACTTCATTAGCGGGAGCCAATGAGCAGTTCTTC. The encoded protein is CASSTSLAGANEQFF.